These T cell receptor beta chains were read from a single sample in a study of T cells in Graves' hyperthyroidism and ophthalmopathy. Via MiXCR, TCRdb re-called the multiplex PCR reads, giving one row per CDR3 protein. The sample includes a few hundred thousand distinct CDR3 sequences, approximately 14% seen only once; the top ten take roughly a quarter. Sample: blood. The receptor source for this set is a woman aged 18-30 years with Graves' hyperthyroidism that later progressed to Graves' ophthalmopathy. The CDR3 runs from the conserved cysteine through the conserved F or W. The order of the fields is CDR3 protein, V gene, J gene.

CDR3: CSARDRVLASCEQYF
V: TRBV20-1
J: TRBJ2-7

CDR3: CASSWMSSSTDTQYF
V: TRBV6-1
J: TRBJ2-3

CDR3: CASSEAVDREGNEQFF
V: TRBV6-1
J: TRBJ2-1

CDR3: CATRTALNTEAFF
V: TRBV6-1
J: TRBJ1-1

CDR3: CASRPRGHTEAFF
V: TRBV6-1
J: TRBJ1-1

CDR3: CASSSTGFRGYEQYF
V: TRBV27
J: TRBJ2-7

CDR3: CASSQAGLAGSGANVLTF
V: TRBV4-1
J: TRBJ2-6

CDR3: CSASPDSAGNTIYF
V: TRBV20-1
J: TRBJ1-3

CDR3: CAWGDRRYTGELFF
V: TRBV30
J: TRBJ2-2

CDR3: CASSPDVGQETQYF
V: TRBV28
J: TRBJ2-5

CDR3: CASSPTGGNSDTQYF
V: TRBV14
J: TRBJ2-3

CDR3: CASRPGQLQETQYF
V: TRBV2
J: TRBJ2-5

CDR3: CASSPPAGVTSRLNEQFF
V: TRBV27
J: TRBJ2-1

CDR3: CASSHRDRASSPLHF
V: TRBV6-2/TRBV6-3
J: TRBJ1-6

CDR3: CASSLATSGRPTGELFF
V: TRBV12-3/TRBV12-4
J: TRBJ2-2

CDR3: CASSETGNGNQPQHF
V: TRBV19
J: TRBJ1-5

CDR3: CASSKRQDPTDTQYF
V: TRBV9
J: TRBJ2-3

CDR3: CASSKPPAFTGELFF
V: TRBV4-1
J: TRBJ2-2

CDR3: CASSGKGQERLAGSYEQYF
V: TRBV5-4
J: TRBJ2-7

CDR3: CASSESRTGGRMYQETQYF
V: TRBV6-1
J: TRBJ2-5

CDR3: CASSPRGLLVGNEQYF
V: TRBV6-1
J: TRBJ2-7

CDR3: CASSYGPGTGRDEQYF
V: TRBV6-5
J: TRBJ2-7

CDR3: CASSPMTGGTGELFF
V: TRBV3-1
J: TRBJ2-2

CDR3: CASSTTTGTKYF
V: TRBV7-9
J: TRBJ2-5

CDR3: CASTLVQTDTQYF
V: TRBV6-1
J: TRBJ2-3

CDR3: CASSLSAQGEKLFF
V: TRBV27
J: TRBJ1-4

CDR3: CASSYSPGTLNDRGEQFF
V: TRBV6-2/TRBV6-3
J: TRBJ2-1

CDR3: CASSYSDLQETQYF
V: TRBV6-5
J: TRBJ2-5

CDR3: CASSLDPSAELYGYTF
V: TRBV5-5
J: TRBJ1-2